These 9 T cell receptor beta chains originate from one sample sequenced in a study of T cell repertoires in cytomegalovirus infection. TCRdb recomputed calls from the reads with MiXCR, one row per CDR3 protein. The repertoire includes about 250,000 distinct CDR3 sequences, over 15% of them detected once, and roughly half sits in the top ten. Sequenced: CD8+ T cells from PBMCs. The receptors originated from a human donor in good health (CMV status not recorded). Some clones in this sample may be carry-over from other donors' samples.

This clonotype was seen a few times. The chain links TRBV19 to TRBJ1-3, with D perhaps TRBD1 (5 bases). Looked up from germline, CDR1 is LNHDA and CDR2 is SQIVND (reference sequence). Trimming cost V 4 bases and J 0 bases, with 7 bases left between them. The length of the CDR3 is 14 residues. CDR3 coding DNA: TGTGCCAGTAGTACGGGGGACTCTGGAAACACCATATATTTT. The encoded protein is CASSTGDSGNTIYF.

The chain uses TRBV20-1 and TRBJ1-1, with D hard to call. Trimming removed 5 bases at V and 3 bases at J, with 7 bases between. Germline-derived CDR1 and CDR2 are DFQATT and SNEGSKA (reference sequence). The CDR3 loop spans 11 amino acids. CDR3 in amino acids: CSASLDTEAFF. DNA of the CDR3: TGCAGTGCTTCCCTGGACACTGAAGCTTTCTTT.

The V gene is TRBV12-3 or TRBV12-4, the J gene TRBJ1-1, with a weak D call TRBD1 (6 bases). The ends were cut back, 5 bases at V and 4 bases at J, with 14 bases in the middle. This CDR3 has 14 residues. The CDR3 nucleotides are TGTGCCAGCAGTCCCCACGTACAGGGCACTGAAGCTTTCTTT. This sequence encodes CASSPHVQGTEAFF.

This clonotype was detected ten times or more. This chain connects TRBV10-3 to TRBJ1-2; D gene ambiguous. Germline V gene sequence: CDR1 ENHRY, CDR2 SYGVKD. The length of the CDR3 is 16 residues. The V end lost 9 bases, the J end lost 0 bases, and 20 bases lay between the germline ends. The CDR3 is CAIRPKGDPTNYGYTF. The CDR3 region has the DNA TGTGCCATTAGACCAAAGGGCGACCCAACTAACTATGGCTACACCTTC.

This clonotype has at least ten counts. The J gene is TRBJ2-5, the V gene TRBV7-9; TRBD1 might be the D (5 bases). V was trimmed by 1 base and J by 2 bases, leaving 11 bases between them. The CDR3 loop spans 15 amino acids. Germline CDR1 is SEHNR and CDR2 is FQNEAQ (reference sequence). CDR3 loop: CASSLDKGQQETQYF. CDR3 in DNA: TGTGCCAGCAGCTTAGACAAGGGGCAGCAAGAGACCCAGTACTTC.

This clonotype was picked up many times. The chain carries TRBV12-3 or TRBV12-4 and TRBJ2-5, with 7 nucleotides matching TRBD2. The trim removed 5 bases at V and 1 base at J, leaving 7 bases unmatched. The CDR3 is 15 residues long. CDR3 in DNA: TGTGCCAGCAGTATCTTGGGGGGGATCCAAGAGACCCAGTACTTC. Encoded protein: CASSILGGIQETQYF.

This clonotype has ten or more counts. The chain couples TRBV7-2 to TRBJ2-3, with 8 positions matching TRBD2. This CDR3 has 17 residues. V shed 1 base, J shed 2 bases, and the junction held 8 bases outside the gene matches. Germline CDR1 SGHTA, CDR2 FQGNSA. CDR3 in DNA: TGTGCCAGCAGCTTAGGTCCAGCGGGGGCCGACACAGATACGCAGTATTTT. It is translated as CASSLGPAGADTDTQYF.

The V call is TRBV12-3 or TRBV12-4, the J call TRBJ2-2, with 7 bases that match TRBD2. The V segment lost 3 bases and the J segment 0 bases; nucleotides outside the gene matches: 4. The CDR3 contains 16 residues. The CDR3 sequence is CASSFFSGSNTGELFF. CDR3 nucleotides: TGTGCCAGCAGTTTTTTTAGCGGGTCGAACACCGGGGAGCTGTTTTTT.

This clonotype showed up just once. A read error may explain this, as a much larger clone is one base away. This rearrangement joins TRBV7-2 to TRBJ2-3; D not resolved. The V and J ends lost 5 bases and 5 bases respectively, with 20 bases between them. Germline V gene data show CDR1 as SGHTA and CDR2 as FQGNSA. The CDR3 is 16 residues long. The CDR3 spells CASSPRLVGFGDTQYF. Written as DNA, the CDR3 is TGTGCCAGCAGCCCTCGCCTAGTGGGGTTTGGAGATACGCAGTATTTT.